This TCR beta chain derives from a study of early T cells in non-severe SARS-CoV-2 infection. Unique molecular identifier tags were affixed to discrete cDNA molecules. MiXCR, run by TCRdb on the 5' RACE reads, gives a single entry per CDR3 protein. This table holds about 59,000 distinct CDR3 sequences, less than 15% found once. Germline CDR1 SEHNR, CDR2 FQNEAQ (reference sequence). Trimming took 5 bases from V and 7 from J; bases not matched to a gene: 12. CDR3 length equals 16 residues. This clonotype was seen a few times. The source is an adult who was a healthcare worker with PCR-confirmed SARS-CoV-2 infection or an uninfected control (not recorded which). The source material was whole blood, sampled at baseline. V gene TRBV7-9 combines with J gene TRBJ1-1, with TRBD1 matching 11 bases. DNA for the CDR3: TGTGCCAGCAGCCCGAGGACAGGGGGCAAAGACAATGAAGCTTTCTTT. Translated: CASSPRTGGKDNEAFF.